This TCR beta chain is from a study of molecular identifiers for immune sequencing clone quantification. Study-wide results and limits: Over 99% of CMV-specific effector molecules, but under 1% of naive ones, were in clones above 20 copies. Detectable among some 950,000 naive cells, according to reports, was Jurkat TCR RNA spiked in from one cell. Clone sizes could be underestimated for highly expanded clones when identical TCR molecules share a barcode.

In germline, CDR1 is SGHTA, CDR2 FQGTGA. The CDR3 runs to 12 residues. TCRdb recomputed calls from the PCR reads with MiXCR, one row per CDR3 protein. The table has 37,000 or so distinct CDR3 sequences, approximately 18% seen once; the top ten hold around 7%. A few counts support this clonotype. Its antigen is not known. A junction boundary mismatches the germline segment, possibly from a read error. Material for sequencing was naive CD8+ T cells from blood, with Jurkat cell RNA spiked in. Subset of the sample: FACS-sorted CD8+CD4-CCR7+CD45RA+ naive T cells. The V gene is TRBV7-3, the J gene TRBJ2-1, with D uncertain. This clonotype was obtained from a human donor in good health. Some libraries in this study had Jurkat cell RNA spiked in. The CDR3 nucleotides are TGTACCAGCAGCTTAAACCCCGATGAGCAGTTCTTC. This gives the protein CTSSLNPDEQFF.